The present T cell receptor (beta chain) was sequenced within a study of T cell responses to AZD1222 COVID-19 vaccine. Clones were read by immunoSEQ multiplex PCR, and TCRdb kept only the in-frame ones, dropping some. The data contain fewer than 120,000 clones, less than 95% of them seen just once; the ten biggest clones take up 7.8%. Findings and limits, study-wide: Females made up more of the donors, who were largely white British, and clonal diversity may have come out too low.

Comments on this clone: What it recognizes is unknown.

The CDR3 spans 15 residues. The chain uses TRBV12-2 and TRBJ1-6. TRBV12-2 is a listed pseudogene. The receptor was isolated from an adult in good health. The source material was peripheral blood, sampled on day 0 of AZD1222 vaccination. CDR3 nucleotides: TGTGCAAGTCGCTTAGGGGAAAGGAATAATTCACCCCTCCACTTT. Translating it yields CASRLGERNNSPLHF.